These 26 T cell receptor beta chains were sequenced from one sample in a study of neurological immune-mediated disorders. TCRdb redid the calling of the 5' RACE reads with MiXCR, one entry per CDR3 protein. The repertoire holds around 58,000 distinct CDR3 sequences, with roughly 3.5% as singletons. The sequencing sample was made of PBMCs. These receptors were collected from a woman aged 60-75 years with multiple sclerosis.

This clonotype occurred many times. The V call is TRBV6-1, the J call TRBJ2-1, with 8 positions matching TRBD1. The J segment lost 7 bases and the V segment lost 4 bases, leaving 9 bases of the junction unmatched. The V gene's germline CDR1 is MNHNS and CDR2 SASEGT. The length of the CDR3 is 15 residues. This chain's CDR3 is CASSGDRGLRNEQFF. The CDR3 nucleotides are TGTGCCAGCAGTGGAGACAGGGGTTTAAGGAATGAGCAGTTCTTC.

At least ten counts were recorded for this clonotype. The CDR3 coding sequence is TGCAGTGCTACAAGGACAGGGGTGAGCAATCAGCCCCAGCATTTT. Its translation: CSATRTGVSNQPQHF. The gene calls are TRBV20-1 and TRBJ1-5, with TRBD1 identical over 9 bases. Unmatched junction bases numbered 5, after V lost 4 bases and J lost 1 base. The germline V gene encodes CDR1 DFQATT and CDR2 SNEGSKA (reference sequence). CDR3 length: 15 residues.

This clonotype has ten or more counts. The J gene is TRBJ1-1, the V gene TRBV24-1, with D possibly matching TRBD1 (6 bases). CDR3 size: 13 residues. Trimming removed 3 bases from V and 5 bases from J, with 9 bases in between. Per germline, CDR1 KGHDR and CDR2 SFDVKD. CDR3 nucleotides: TGTGCCACCAGTGATAAAAGGGGGACTGAAGCTTTCTTT. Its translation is CATSDKRGTEAFF.

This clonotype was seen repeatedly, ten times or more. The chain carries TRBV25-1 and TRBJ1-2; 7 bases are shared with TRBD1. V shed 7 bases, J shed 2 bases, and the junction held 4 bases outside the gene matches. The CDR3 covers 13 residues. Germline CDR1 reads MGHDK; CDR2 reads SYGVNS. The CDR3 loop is CASKARGNYGYTF. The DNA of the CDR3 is TGTGCCAGCAAAGCCAGGGGGAACTATGGCTACACCTTC.

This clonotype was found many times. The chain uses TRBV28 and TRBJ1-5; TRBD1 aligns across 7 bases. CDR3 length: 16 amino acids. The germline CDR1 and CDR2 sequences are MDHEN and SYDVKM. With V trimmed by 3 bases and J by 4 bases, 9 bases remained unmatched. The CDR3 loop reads CASSFLENRGNQPQHF. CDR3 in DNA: TGTGCCAGCAGTTTCCTGGAAAACAGGGGAAATCAGCCCCAGCATTTT.

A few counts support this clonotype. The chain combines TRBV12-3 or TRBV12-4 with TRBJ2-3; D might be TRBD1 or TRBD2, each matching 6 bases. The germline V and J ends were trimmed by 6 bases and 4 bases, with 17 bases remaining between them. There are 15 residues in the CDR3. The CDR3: CASSRGGIDSDTQYF. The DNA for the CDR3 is TGTGCCAGCAGCAGGGGCGGGATAGATTCAGATACGCAGTATTTT.

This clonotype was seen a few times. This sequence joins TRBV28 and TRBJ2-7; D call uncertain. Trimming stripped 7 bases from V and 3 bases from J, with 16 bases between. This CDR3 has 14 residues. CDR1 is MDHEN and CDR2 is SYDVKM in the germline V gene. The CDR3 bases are TGTGCCAGCAATTCTATAGGGATTAACTACGAGCAGTACTTC. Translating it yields CASNSIGINYEQYF.

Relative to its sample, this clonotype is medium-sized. The CDR3 bases are TGTGCCAGCAGCCAAGAAGGGAGCGGGGGAACCACCGGGGAGCTGTTTTTT. Translating gives CASSQEGSGGTTGELFF. The chain couples TRBV4-2 to TRBJ2-2, with 8 bases fitting TRBD2. The CDR3 totals 17 residues. Germline V gene data show CDR1 as LGHNA and CDR2 as YNFKEQ. V was clipped by 0 bases and J by 4 bases; unmatched bases: 7.

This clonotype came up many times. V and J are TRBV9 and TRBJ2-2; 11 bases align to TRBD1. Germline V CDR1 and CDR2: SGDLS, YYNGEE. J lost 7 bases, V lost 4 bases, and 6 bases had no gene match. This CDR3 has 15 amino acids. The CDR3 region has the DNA TGTGCCAGCAGCAAAGGACAGGGGGCGGTCGGGGAGCTGTTTTTT. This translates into CASSKGQGAVGELFF.

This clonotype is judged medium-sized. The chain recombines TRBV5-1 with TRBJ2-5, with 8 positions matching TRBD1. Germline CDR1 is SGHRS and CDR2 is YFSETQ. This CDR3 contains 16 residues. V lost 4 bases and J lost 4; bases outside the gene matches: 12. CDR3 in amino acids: CASSPGQGRVGETQYF. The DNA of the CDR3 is TGCGCCAGCAGCCCCGGACAGGGACGGGTTGGAGAGACCCAGTACTTC.

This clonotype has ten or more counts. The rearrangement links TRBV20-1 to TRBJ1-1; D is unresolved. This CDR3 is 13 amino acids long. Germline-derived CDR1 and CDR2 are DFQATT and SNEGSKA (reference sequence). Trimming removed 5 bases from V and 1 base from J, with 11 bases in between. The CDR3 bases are TGCAGTGCTGCTGACGGGCAGAACACTGAAGCTTTCTTT. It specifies CSAADGQNTEAFF.

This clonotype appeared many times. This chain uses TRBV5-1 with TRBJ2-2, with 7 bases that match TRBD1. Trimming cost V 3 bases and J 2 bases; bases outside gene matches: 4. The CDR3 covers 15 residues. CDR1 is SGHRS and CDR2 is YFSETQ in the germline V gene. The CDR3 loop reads CASSWGQSNTGELFF. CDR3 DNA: TGCGCCAGCAGCTGGGGACAGAGTAACACCGGGGAGCTGTTTTTT.

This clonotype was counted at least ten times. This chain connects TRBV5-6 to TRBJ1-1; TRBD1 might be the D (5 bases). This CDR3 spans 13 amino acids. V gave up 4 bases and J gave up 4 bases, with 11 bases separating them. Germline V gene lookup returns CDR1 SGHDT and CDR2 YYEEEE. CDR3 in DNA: TGTGCCAGCAGCGTAAAGGGGATCACTGAAGCTTTCTTT. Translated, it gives CASSVKGITEAFF. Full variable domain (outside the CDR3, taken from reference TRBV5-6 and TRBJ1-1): DAGVTQSPTHLIKTRGQQVTLRCSPKSGHDTVSWYQQALGQGPQFIFQYYEEEERQRGNFPDRFSGHQFPNYSSELNVNALLLGDSALYLCASSVKGITEAFFGQGTRLTVV.

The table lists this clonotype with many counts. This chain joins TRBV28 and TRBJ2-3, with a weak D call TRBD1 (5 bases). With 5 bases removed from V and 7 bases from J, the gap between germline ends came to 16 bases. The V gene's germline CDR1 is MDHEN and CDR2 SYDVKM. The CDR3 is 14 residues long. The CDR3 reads CASSVQGVRHTQYF. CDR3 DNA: TGTGCCAGCAGTGTGCAGGGTGTCAGGCATACGCAGTATTTT.

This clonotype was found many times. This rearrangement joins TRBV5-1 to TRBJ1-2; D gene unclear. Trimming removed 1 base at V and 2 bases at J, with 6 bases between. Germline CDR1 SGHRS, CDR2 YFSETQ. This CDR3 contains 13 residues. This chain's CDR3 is CASSLSRNYGYTF. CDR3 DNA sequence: TGCGCCAGCAGCTTGTCAAGGAACTATGGCTACACCTTC.

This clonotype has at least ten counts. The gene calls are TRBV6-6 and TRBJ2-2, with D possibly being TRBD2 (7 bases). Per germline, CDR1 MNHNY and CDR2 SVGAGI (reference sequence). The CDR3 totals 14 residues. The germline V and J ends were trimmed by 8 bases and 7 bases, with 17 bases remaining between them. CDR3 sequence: CASESAGEGGELFF. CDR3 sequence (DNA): TGTGCCAGCGAGTCGGCAGGGGAGGGCGGGGAGCTGTTTTTT.

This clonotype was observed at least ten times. CDR3 amino acids: CASSLGQDGELFF. The CDR3 DNA is TGTGCCAGCAGCCTTGGACAAGACGGGGAGCTGTTTTTT. This rearrangement joins TRBV7-3 to TRBJ2-2, with D tentatively TRBD1 (5 bases). From germline, CDR1 is SGHTA and CDR2 FQGTGA. Trimming pared 5 bases from V and 7 bases from J, leaving 11 bases between. The CDR3 spans 13 residues. Supplemented by reference TRBV7-3 and TRBJ2-2, the full variable domain reads GAGVSQTPSNKVTEKGKYVELRCDPISGHTALYWYRQSLGQGPEFLIYFQGTGAADDSGLPNDRFFAVRPEGSVSTLKIQRTERGDSAVYLCASSLGQDGELFFGEGSRLTVL.

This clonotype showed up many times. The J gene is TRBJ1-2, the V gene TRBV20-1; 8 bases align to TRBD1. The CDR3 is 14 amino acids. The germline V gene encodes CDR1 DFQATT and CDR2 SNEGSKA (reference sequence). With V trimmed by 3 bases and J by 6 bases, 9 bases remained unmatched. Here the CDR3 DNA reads TGCAGTGCTAGTAAGACAGGGGCATCCGATGGCTACACCTTC. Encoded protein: CSASKTGASDGYTF.

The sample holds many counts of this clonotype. The CDR3 nucleotides read TGCAGTGCTAGCCAACAGGGGAATGAAAAACTGTTTTTT. It encodes CSASQQGNEKLFF. The V call is TRBV20-1, the J call TRBJ1-4; 7 bases align to TRBD1. With 3 bases clipped from V and 5 bases from J, the junction kept 3 bases outside the gene matches. Germline CDR1 and CDR2: DFQATT and SNEGSKA (reference sequence). The CDR3 totals 13 residues.

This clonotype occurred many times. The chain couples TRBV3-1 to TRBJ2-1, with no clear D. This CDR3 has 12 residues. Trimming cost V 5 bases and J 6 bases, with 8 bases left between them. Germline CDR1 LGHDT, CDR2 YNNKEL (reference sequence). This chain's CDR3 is CASSAGFNEQFF. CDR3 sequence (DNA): TGTGCCAGCAGCGCCGGATTCAATGAGCAGTTCTTC.

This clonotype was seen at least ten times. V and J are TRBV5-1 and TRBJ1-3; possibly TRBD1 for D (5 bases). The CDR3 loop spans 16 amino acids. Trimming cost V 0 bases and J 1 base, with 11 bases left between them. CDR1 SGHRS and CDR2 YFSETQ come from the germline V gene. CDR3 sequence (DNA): TGCGCCAGCAGCTTGGAACCGGGGGGTTCTGGAAACACCATATATTTT. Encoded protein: CASSLEPGGSGNTIYF.

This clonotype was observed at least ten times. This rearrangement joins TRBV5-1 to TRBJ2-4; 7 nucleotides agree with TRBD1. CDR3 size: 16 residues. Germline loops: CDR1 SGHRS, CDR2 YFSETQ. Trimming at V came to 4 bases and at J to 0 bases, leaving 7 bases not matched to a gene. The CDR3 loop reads CASSEGGHLAKNIQYF. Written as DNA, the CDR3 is TGCGCCAGCAGCGAAGGGGGCCACCTAGCCAAAAACATTCAGTACTTC. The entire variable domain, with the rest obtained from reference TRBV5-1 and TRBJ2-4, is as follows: KAGVTQTPRYLIKTRGQQVTLSCSPISGHRSVSWYQQTPGQGLQFLFEYFSETQRNKGNFPGRFSGRQFSNSRSEMNVSTLELGDSALYLCASSEGGHLAKNIQYFGAGTRLSVL.

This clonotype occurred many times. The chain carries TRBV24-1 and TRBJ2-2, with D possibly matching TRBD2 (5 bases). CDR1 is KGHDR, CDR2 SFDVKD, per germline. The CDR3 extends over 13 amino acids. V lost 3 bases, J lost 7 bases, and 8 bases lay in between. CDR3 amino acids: CATSDGGFGELFF. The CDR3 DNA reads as TGTGCCACCAGTGATGGAGGCTTCGGGGAGCTGTTTTTT.

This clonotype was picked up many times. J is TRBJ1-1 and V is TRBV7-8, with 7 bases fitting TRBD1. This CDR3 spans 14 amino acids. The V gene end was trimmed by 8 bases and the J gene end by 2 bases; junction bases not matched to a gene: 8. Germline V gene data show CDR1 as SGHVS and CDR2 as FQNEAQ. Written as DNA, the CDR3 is TGTGCCAGCGGCGAACAGGGGTTCAACACTGAAGCTTTCTTT. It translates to CASGEQGFNTEAFF.

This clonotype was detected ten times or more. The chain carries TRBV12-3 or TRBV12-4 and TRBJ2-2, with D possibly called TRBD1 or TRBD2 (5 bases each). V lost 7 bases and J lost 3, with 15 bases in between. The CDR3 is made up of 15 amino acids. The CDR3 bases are TGTGCCAGCACTTTCTCCGGGACCTACACCGGGGAGCTGTTTTTT. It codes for CASTFSGTYTGELFF.

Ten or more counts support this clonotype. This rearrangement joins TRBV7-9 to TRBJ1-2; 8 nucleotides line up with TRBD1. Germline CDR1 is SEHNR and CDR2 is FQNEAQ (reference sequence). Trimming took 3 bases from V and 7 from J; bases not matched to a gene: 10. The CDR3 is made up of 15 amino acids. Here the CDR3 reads CASSLLRQGSSGYTF. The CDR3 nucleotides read TGTGCCAGCAGCTTGCTTAGACAGGGGAGTAGTGGCTACACCTTC.